The entry that follows covers one TCR beta chain sequence. Its antigen is unknown. The record originates from a study of early T cells in non-severe SARS-CoV-2 infection. On the study more broadly: Sequencing of bulk RNA from unsorted whole blood was done, without chain pairing.

Overall study findings and caveats: Anti-spike CD8 specificities were favored by VDJdb matching, whose results missed private and CD4 specificities.

The library protocol tagged individual cDNA molecules with unique molecular identifiers. TCRdb reprocessed the 5' RACE reads with MiXCR, giving one entry per CDR3 protein. The sample consists of some 45,000 distinct CDR3 sequences, roughly 9.4% of them appearing once. The CDR3 has 14 amino acids. The germline V gene has CDR1 LGHDT and CDR2 YNNKEL (reference sequence). V lost 4 bases and J 0 bases, leaving 4 bases between the germline ends. This sequence joins TRBV3-1 and TRBJ2-6; D is uncertain. The TCR sequence derives from an adult who was a healthcare worker with PCR-confirmed SARS-CoV-2 infection or an uninfected control (not recorded which). Source: whole blood, taken at baseline. CDR3 in DNA: TGTGCCAGCAGCCTCTTCTCTGGGGCCAACGTCCTGACTTTC. Its protein is CASSLFSGANVLTF.